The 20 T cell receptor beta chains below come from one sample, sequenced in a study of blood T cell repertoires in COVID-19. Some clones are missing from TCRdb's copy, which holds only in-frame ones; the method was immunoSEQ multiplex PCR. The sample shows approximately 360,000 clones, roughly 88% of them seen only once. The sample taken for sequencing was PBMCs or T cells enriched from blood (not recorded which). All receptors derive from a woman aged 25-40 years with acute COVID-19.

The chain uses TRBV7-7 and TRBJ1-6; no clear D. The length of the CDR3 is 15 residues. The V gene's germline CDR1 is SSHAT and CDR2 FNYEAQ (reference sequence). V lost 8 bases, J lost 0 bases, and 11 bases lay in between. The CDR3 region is CASGRTYSYNSPLHF. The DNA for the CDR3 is TGTGCCAGCGGCAGGACTTACTCCTATAATTCACCCCTCCACTTT.

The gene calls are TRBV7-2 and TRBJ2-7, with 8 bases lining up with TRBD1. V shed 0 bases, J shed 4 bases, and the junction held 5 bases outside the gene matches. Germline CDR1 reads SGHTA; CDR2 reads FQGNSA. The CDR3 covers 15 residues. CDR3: CASSLAAGGTYEQYF. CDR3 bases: TGTGCCAGCAGCTTAGCGGCAGGGGGCACGTACGAGCAGTACTTC. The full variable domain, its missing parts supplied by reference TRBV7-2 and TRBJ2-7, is GAGVSQSPSNKVTEKGKDVELRCDPISGHTALYWYRQSLGQGLEFLIYFQGNSAPDKSGLPSDRFSAERTGGSVSTLTIQRTQQEDSAVYLCASSLAAGGTYEQYFGPGTRLTVT.

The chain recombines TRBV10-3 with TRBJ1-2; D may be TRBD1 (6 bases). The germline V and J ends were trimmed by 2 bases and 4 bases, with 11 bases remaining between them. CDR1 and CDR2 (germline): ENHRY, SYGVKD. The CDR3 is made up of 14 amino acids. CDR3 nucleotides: TGTGCCATCAGTGAGAACAGGGTCCCCTATGGCTACACCTTC. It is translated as CAISENRVPYGYTF.

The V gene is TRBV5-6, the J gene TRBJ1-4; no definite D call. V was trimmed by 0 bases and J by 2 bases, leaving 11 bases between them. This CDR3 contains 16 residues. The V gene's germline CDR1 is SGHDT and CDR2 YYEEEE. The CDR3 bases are TGTGCCAGCAGCTTGGCTCCGGTTTCCACTAATGAAAAACTGTTTTTT. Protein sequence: CASSLAPVSTNEKLFF.

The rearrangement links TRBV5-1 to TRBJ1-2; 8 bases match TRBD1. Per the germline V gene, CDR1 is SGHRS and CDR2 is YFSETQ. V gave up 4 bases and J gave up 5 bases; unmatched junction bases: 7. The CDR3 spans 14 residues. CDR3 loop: CASSVTGDGYGYTF. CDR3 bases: TGCGCCAGCAGCGTGACAGGGGACGGGTATGGCTACACCTTC.

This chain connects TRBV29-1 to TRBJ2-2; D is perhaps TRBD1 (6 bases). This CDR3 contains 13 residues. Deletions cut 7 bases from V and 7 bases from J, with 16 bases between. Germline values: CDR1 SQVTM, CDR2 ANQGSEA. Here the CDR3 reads CSATWGRVGELFF. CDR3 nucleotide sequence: TGCAGCGCCACCTGGGGGCGCGTCGGGGAGCTGTTTTTT.

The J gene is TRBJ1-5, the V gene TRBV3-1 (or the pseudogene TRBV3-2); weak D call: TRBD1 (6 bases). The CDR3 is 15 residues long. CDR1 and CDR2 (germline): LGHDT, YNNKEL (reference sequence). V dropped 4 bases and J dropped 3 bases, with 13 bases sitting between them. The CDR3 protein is CASSLEDRLNQPQHF. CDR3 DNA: TGTGCCAGCAGCCTTGAGGACAGACTCAATCAGCCCCAGCATTTT.

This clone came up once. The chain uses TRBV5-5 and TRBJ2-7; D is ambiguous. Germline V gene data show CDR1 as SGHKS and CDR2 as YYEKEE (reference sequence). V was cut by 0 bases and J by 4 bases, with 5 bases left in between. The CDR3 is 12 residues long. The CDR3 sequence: CASSLEQYEQYF. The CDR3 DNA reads TGTGCCAGCAGCTTGGAACAGTACGAGCAGTACTTC.

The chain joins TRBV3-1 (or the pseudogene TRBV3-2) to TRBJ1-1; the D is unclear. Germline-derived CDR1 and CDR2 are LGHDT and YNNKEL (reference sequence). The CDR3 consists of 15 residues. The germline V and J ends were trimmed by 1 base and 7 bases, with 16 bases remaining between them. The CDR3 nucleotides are TGTGCCAGCAGCCAAGGGGCAGAGCCCGCTTTTGAAGCTTTCTTT. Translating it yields CASSQGAEPAFEAFF.

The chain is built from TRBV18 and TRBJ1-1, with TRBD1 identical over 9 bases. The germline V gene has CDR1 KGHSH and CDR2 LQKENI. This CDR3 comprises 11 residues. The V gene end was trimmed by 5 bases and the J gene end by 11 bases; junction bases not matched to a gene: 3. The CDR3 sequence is CASSGTGRAFF. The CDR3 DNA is TGTGCCAGCTCAGGGACAGGGCGCGCTTTCTTT.

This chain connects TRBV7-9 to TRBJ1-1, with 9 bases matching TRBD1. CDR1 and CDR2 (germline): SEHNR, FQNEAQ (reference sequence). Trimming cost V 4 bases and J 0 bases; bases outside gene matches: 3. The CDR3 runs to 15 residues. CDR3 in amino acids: CASSWDRAMNTEAFF. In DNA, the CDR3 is TGTGCCAGCAGCTGGGACAGGGCCATGAACACTGAAGCTTTCTTT.

CDR3 bases: TGTGCCAGCAGTTATCGGGGGGTTAATCAGCCCCAGCATTTT. Encoded protein: CASSYRGVNQPQHF. The chain employs TRBV6-5 and TRBJ1-5; D is perhaps TRBD1 (5 bases). CDR1 and CDR2 from the germline V gene are MNHEY and SVGAGI. Trimming took 3 bases from V and 4 from J, leaving 10 bases between them. This CDR3 region has 14 residues.

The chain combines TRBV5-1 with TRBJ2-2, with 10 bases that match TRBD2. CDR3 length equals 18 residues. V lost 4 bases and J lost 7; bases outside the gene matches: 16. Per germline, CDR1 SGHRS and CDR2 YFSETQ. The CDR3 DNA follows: TGCGCCAGCAGCGGCCCCGGGGCAGCGGGGGGGCCTAGCGGGGAGCTGTTTTTT. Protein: CASSGPGAAGGPSGELFF.

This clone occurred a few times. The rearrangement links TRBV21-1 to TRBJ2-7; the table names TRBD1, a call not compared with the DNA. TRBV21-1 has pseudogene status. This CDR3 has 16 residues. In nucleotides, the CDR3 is TGTGCCAGCAGCAAAGGAACCGACAGGGTAACCTACGAGCAGTACTTC. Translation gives CASSKGTDRVTYEQYF.

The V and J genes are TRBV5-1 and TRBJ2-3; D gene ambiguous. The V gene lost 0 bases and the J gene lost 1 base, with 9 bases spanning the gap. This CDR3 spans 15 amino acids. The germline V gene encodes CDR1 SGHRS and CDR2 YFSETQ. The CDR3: CASSLDGWGTDTQYF. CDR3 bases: TGCGCCAGCAGCTTGGACGGGTGGGGCACAGATACGCAGTATTTT.

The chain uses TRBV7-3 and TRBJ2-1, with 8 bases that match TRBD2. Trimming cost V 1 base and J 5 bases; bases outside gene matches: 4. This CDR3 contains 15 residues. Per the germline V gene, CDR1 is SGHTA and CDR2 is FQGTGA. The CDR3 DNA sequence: TGTGCCAGCAGCTTAAGGCCGGGGGGGCACAATGAGCAGTTCTTC. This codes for CASSLRPGGHNEQFF.

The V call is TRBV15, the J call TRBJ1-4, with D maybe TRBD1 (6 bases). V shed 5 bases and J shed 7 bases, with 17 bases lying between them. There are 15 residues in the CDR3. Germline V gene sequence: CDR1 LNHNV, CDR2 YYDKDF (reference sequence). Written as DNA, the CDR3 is TGTGCCACCAGCTCCTCCGGGGGGCTGGGTGAAAAACTGTTTTTT. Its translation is CATSSSGGLGEKLFF.

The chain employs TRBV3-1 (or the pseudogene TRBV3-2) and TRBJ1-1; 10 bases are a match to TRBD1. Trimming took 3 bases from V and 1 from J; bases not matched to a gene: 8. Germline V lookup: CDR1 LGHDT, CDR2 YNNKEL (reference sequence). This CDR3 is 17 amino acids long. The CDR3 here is CASSHVTGGHANTEAFF. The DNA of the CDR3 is TGTGCCAGCAGCCACGTGACAGGGGGCCACGCGAACACTGAAGCTTTCTTT.

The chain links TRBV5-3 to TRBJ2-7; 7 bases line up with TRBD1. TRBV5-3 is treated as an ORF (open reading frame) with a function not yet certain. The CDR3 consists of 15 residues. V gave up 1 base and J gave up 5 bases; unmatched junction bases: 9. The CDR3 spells CARSLLTGFVHEQYF. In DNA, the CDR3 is TGTGCCAGAAGCTTGTTGACAGGGTTTGTCCACGAGCAGTACTTC.

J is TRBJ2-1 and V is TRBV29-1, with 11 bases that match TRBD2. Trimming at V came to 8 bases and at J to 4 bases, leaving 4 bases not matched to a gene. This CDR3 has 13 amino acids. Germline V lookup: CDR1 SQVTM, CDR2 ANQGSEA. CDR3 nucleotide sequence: TGCAGCACCAGACTAGCGGGGTACAATGAGCAGTTCTTC. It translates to CSTRLAGYNEQFF.